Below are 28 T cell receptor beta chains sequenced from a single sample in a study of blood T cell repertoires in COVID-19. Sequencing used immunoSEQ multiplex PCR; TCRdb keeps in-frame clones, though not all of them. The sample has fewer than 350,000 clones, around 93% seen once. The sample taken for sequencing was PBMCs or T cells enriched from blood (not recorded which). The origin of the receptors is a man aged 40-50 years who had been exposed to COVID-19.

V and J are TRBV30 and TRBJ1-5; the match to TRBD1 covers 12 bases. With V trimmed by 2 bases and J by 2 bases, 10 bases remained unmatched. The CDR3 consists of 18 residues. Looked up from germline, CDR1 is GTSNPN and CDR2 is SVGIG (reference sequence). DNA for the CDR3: TGTGCCTGGAGTACCGGGACAGGGGGCCTCTTGGGCAATCAGCCCCAGCATTTT. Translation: CAWSTGTGGLLGNQPQHF. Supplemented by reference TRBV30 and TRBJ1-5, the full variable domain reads SQTIHQWPATLVQPVGSPLSLECTVEGTSNPNLYWYRQAAGRGLQLLFYSVGIGQISSEVPQNLSASRPQDRQFILSSKKLLLSDSGFYLCAWSTGTGGLLGNQPQHFGDGTRLSIL.

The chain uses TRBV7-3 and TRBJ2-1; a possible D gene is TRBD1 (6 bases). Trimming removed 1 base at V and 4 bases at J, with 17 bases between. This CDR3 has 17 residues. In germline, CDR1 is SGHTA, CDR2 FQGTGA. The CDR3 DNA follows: TGTGCCAGCAGCTTAAGATATCGGTCAGGGGATTACAATGAGCAGTTCTTC. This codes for CASSLRYRSGDYNEQFF. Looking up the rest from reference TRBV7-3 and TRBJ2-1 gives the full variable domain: GAGVSQTPSNKVTEKGKYVELRCDPISGHTALYWYRQSLGQGPEFLIYFQGTGAADDSGLPNDRFFAVRPEGSVSTLKIQRTERGDSAVYLCASSLRYRSGDYNEQFFGPGTRLTVL.

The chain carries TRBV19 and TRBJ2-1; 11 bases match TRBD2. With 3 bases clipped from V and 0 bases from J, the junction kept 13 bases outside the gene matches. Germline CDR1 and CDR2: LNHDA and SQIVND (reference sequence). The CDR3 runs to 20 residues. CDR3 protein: CASSMGVLAGDYGSYNEQFF. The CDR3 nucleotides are TGTGCCAGTAGTATGGGAGTACTAGCGGGAGACTACGGCTCCTACAATGAGCAGTTCTTC.

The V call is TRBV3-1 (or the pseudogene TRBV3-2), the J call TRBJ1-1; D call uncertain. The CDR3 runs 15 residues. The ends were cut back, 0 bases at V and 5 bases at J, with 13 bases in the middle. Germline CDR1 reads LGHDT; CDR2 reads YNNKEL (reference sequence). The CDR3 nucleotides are TGTGCCAGCAGCCAAGATAACACACCGGGGACTGAAGCTTTCTTT. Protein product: CASSQDNTPGTEAFF.

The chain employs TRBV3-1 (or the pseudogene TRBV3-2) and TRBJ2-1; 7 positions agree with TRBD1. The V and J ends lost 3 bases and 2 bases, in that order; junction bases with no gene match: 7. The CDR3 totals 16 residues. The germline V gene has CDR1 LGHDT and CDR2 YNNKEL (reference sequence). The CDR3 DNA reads TGTGCCAGCAGCCACCAACCGGGACAGACCTACAATGAGCAGTTCTTC. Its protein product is CASSHQPGQTYNEQFF.

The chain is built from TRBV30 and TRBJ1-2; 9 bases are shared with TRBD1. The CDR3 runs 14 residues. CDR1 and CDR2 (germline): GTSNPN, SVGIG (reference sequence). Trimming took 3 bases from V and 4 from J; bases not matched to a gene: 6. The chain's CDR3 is CAWSLGQGTYGYTF. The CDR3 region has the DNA TGTGCCTGGAGCTTAGGACAGGGGACCTATGGCTACACCTTC.

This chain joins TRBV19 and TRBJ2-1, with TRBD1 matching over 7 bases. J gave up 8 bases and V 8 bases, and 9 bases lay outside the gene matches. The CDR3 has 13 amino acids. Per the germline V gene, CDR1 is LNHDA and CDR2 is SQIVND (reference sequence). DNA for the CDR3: TGTGCCAGTTCATTAACAGGGGCCCATGAGCAGTTCTTC. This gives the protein CASSLTGAHEQFF.

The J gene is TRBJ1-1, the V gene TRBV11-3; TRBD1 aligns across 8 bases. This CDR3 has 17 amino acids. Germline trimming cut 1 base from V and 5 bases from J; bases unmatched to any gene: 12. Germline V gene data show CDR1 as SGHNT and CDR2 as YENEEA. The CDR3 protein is CASSLVPVGTGRTEAFF. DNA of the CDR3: TGTGCCAGCAGCTTAGTCCCAGTAGGGACAGGTAGGACTGAAGCTTTCTTT.

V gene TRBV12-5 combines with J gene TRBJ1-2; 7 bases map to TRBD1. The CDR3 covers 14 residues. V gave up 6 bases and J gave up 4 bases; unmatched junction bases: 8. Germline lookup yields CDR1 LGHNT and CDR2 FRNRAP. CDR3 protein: CASGVGGGGYGYTF. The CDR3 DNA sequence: TGTGCTAGTGGGGTAGGGGGCGGTGGCTATGGCTACACCTTC.

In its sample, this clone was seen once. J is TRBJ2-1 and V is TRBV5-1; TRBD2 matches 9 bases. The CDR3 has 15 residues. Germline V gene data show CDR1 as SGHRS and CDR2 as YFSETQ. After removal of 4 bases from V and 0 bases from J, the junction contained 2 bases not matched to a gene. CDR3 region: CASSLSGGSYNEQFF. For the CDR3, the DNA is TGCGCCAGCAGCCTTAGCGGGGGCTCCTACAATGAGCAGTTCTTC.

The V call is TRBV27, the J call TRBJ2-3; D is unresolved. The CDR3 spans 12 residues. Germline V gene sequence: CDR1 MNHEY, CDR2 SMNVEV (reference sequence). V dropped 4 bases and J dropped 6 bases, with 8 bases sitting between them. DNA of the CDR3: TGTGCCAGCAGTTCCCCGGTTGATACGCAGTATTTT. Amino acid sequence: CASSSPVDTQYF.

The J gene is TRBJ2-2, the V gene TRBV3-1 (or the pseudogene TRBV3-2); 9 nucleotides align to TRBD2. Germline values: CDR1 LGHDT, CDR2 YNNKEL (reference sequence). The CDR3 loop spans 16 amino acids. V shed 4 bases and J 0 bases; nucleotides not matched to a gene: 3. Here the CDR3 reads CASSPASGTNTGELFF. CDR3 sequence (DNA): TGTGCCAGCAGCCCGGCTAGCGGGACGAACACCGGGGAGCTGTTTTTT.

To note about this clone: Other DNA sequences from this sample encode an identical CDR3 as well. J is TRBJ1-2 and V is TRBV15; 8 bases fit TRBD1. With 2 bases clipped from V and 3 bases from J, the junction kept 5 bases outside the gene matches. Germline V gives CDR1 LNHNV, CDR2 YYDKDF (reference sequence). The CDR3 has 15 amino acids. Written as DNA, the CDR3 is TGTGCCACCAGCAGACCCCAGGGGGCGGACTATGGCTACACCTTC. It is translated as CATSRPQGADYGYTF.

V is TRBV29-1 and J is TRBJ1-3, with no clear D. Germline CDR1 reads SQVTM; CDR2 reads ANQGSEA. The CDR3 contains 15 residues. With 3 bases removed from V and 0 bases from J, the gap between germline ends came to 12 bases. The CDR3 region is CSVEVGGSSGNTIYF. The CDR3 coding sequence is TGCAGCGTTGAGGTTGGCGGAAGCTCTGGAAACACCATATATTTT.

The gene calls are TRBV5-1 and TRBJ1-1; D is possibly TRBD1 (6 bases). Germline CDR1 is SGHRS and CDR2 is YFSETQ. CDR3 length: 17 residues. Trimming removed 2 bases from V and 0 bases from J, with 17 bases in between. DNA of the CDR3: TGCGCCAGCAGCTTCCCCCCCGGGGGGCGAATGAACACTGAAGCTTTCTTT. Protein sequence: CASSFPPGGRMNTEAFF.

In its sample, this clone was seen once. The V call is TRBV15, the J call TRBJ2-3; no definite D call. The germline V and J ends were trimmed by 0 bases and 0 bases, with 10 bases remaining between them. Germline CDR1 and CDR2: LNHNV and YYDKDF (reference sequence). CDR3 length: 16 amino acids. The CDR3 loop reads CATSRDGALSTDTQYF. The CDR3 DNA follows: TGTGCCACCAGCAGAGATGGAGCGTTAAGCACAGATACGCAGTATTTT.

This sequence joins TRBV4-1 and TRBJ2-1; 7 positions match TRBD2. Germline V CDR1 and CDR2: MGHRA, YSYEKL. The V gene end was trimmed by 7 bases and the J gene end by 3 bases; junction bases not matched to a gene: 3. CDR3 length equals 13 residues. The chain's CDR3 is CASTGGGYNEQFF. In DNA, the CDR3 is TGCGCCAGCACGGGAGGTGGCTACAATGAGCAGTTCTTC.

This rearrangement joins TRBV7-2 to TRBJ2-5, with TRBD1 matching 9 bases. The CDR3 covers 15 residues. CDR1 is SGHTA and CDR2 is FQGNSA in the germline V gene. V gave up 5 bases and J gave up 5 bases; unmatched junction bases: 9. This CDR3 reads CASSLRQGEWETQYF. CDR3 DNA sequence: TGTGCCAGCAGCCTTAGACAGGGGGAATGGGAGACCCAGTACTTC.

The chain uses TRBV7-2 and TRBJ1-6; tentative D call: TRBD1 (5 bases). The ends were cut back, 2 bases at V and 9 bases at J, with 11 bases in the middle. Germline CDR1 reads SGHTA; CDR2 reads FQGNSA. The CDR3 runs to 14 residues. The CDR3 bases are TGTGCCAGCAGCTTACAGCAGGGTGCTTCACCCCTCCACTTT. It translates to CASSLQQGASPLHF.

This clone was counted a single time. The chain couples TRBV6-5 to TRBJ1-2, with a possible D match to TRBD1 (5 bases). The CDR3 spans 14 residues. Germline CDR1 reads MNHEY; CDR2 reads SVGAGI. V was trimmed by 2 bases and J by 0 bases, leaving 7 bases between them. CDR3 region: CASSYDRTNYGYTF. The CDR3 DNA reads TGTGCCAGCAGTTACGACAGAACTAACTATGGCTACACCTTC.

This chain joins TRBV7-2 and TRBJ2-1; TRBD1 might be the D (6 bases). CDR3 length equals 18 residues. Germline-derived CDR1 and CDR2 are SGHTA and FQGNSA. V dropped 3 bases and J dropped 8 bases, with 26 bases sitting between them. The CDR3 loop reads CASSLGAPEASIIDEQFF. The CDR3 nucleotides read TGTGCCAGCAGCTTGGGGGCTCCCGAGGCTAGTATCATCGATGAGCAGTTCTTC.

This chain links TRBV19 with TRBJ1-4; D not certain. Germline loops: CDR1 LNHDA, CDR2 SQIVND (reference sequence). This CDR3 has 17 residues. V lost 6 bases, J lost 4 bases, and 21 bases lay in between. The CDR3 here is CASRMGGTISSNEKLFF. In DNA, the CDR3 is TGTGCCAGTAGAATGGGAGGAACAATTTCTAGTAATGAAAAACTGTTTTTT.

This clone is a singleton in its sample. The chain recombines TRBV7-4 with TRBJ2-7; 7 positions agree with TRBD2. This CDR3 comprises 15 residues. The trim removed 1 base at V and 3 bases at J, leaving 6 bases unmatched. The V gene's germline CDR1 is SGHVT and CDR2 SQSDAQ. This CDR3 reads CASSLVWGEGYEQYF. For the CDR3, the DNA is TGTGCCAGCAGCTTAGTGTGGGGGGAGGGCTACGAGCAGTACTTC.

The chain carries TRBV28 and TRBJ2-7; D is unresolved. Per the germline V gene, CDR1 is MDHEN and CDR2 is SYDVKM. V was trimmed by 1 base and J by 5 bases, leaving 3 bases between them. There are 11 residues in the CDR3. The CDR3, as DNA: TGTGCCAGCAGTTTATTCGACGAGCAGTACTTC. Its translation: CASSLFDEQYF.

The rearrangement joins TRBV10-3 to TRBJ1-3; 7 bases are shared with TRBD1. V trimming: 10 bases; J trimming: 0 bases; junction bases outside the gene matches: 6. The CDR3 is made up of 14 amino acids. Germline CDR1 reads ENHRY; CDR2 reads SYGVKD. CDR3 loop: CATRDSRSGNTIYF. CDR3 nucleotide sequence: TGTGCCACCCGGGACAGCCGCTCTGGAAACACCATATATTTT.

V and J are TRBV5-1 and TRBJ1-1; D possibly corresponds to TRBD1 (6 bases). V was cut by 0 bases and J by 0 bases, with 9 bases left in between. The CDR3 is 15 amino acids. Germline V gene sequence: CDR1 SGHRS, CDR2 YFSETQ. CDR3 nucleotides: TGCGCCAGCAGCTTGGTCGGACAGATGAACACTGAAGCTTTCTTT. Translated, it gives CASSLVGQMNTEAFF.

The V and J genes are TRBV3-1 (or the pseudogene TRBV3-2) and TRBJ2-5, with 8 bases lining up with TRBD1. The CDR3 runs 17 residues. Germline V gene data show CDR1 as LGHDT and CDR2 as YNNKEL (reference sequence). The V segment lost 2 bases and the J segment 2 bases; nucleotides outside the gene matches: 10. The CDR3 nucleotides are TGTGCCAGCAGCCAAACCCGGGACAGGCCGGGGCAAGAGACCCAGTACTTC. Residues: CASSQTRDRPGQETQYF.

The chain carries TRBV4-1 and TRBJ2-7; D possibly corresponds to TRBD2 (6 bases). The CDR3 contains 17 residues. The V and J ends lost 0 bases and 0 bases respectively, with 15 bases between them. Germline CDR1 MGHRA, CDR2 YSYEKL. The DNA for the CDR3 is TGCGCCAGCAGCCAAGAGGAGGGCAACTTATACTCCTACGAGCAGTACTTC. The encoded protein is CASSQEEGNLYSYEQYF.